This TCR beta chain was captured in a study of T cells after yellow fever vaccination. General study results and limits: The appearance of a small share of clonotypes in both CD4 and CD8 compartments was observed. Post-booster repertoires again held most primary-vaccination clones (about 95% CD4, just under 90% CD8).

V shed 2 bases, J shed 2 bases, and the junction held 6 bases outside the gene matches. Germline CDR1 and CDR2: MDHEN and SYDVKM. The CDR3 covers 15 residues. About this clonotype: The target antigen is unknown.

TCRdb analysed the 5' RACE reads with MiXCR anew, one entry per CDR3 protein. This table holds 300,000 to 450,000 distinct CDR3 sequences, about 6.2% found once. The genes are TRBV28 and TRBJ2-7; 7 nucleotides match TRBD2. This TCR derives from a man under 40 who received the YFV17D yellow fever vaccine. The specimen comprised PBMCs, sampled 5 days after the yellow fever booster vaccination. The CDR3 bases are TGTGCCAGCAGTTTAGGCCCCGGGACTACCTACGAGCAGTACTTC. This gives the protein CASSLGPGTTYEQYF.